This TCR beta chain is from a study of T cell changes during pregnancy in multiple sclerosis (dated by TCRdb to the late 2010s). At the level of the whole study: The study looked at changes in the T cell repertoire across pregnancy in women with multiple sclerosis.

Regarding this clone: This clone's antigen is unknown. There are no base qualities to consult, and no much larger clone falls within one base.

The method behind the library was the immunoSEQ multiplex PCR assay. TCRdb re-hosts the immuneACCESS table, in-frame sequences only. Its copies lack some clones; in the studies checked, an unresolved V gene accounts for under half of them, and the cause for the rest is not known. This sample is represented by about 59,000 clones; 90% of them were singletons. The ten largest make up 6% to 7.5% of the sample. From the cysteine up to the phenylalanine, the CDR3 has a length of 15 residues. Just the 45-base CDR3 DNA is kept, in frame starting at base 1. Reading the germline V gene gives CDR1 SGHRS and CDR2 YFSETQ. From V the trimming removes 1 base and from J it removes 3 bases, while the gene matches leave 3 bases of the junction unaccounted for.

The sequence joins TRBV5-1 to TRBJ2-1, with TRBD2 matching 8 junction bases. This specimen consisted of peripheral blood, obtained in the third trimester of pregnancy. This receptor was taken from a female donor in good health, enrolled as a control in a pregnancy study. The sequenced DNA is TGCGCCAGCAGCTTGTCGGGGGGGGACTACAATGAGCAGTTCTTC. Translated, this is CASSLSGGDYNEQFF.